This TCR beta chain emerged from a study of long-term antiretroviral therapy in people with HIV. CDR1 and CDR2 (germline): KGHSH, LQKENI. V was clipped by 2 bases and J by 7 bases, with 15 bases between them. The CDR3 loop spans 15 amino acids. Sequencing used immunoSEQ v3.0 at survey level. The table came from immunoSEQ multiplex PCR; TCRdb's copy has only in-frame clones and leaves some out. This table holds tens of thousands of clones, approximately 80% found once. This sample comprised unsorted PBMCs, obtained 1.2 years after starting antiretroviral therapy. V is TRBV18 and J is TRBJ1-5; D gene unclear. The origin of this receptor is a woman aged 40 to 55 with HIV. Here the CDR3 DNA reads TGTGCCAGCTCACCAGGCGAAGGGTCGAGGCAGCCCCAGCATTTT. This translates into CASSPGEGSRQPQHF. The full variable domain, in which reference TRBV18 and TRBJ1-5 provide the parts outside the CDR3, is NAGVMQNPRHLVRRRGQEARLRCSPMKGHSHVYWYRQLPEEGLKFMVYLQKENIIDESGMPKERFSAEFPKEGPSILRIQQVVRGDSAAYFCASSPGEGSRQPQHFGDGTRLSIL.